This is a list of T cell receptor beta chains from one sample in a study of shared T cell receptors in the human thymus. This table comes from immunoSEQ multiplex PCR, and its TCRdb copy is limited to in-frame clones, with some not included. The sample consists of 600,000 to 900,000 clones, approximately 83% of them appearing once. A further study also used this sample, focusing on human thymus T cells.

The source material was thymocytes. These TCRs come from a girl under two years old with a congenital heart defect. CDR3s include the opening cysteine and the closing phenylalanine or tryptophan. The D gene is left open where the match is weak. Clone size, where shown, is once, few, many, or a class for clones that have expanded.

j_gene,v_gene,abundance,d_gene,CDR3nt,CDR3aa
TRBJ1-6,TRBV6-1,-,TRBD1,TGTGCCAGCAGTGAAGCAGGGGGACAGCAGTATAATTCACCCCTCCACTTT,CASSEAGGQQYNSPLHF
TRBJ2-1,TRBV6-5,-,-,TGTGCCAGCAGTTTACAGGGCAATGAGCAGTTCTTC,CASSLQGNEQFF
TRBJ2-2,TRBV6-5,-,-,TGTGCCAGCAGTAAAACCCAGGTCGGCACCGGGGAGCTGTTTTTT,CASSKTQVGTGELFF
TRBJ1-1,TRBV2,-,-,TGTGCCAGCAGTGCTCCGGGGTTGCGGGTAGCGGGGACTGAAGCTTTCTTT,CASSAPGLRVAGTEAFF
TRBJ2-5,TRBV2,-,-,TGTGCCAGCGGGTCCGGAGGAGAGACCCAGTACTTC,CASGSGGETQYF
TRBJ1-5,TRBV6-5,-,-,TGTGCCAGCAGTGAAATAGTTCAGCCCCAGCATTTT,CASSEIVQPQHF
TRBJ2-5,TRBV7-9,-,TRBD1,TGTGCCAGCAGCCCCCCACAGGGGAAAGAGACCCAGTACTTC,CASSPPQGKETQYF
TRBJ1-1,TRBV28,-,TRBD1,TGTGCCAGCAGTTGGGACAGGGGATCGGTCACTGAAGCTTTCTTT,CASSWDRGSVTEAFF
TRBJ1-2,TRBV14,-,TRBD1,TGTGCCAGCAGCCCAAGGGGGCAGACTGCTGGCTACACCTTC,CASSPRGQTAGYTF
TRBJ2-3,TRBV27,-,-,TGTGCCAGCAGTTTATTTAGGGGTCGGTTGGGCACAGATACGCAGTATTTT,CASSLFRGRLGTDTQYF
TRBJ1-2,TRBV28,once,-,TGTGCCAGCAGTTTATATCAGCAGGGCCCATCGAAGTTC,CASSLYQQGPSKF
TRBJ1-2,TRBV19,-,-,TGTGCCAGTAGTATAAACAGGGTGGATGGCTACACCTTC,CASSINRVDGYTF
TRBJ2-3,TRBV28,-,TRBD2,TGTCAGGCGGGGGGCACAGATACGCAGTATTTT,CQAGGTDTQYF
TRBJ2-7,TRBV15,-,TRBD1,TGTGCCACCAGCACCCGGGACAGGGGGGAATACGAGCAGTACTTC,CATSTRDRGEYEQYF
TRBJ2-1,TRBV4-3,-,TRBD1,TGCGCCAGCAGACAAACAGGGGGAAGGGACAATGAGCAGTTCTTC,CASRQTGGRDNEQFF
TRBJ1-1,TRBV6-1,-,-,TGTGCCAGTAGGGGCTTTGAAGCTTTCTTT,CASRGFEAFF
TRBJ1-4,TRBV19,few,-,TGTGCCAGTAGTAAGCACAGACAAAATGATAATGAAAAACTGTTTTTT,CASSKHRQNDNEKLFF
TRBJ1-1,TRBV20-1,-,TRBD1,TGCAGTGTTACAGGGGGCGGTGAAGCTTTCTTT,CSVTGGGEAFF
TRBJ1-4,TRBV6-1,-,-,TGTGCCAGCAGTGAAGATGGCGGCTCCGGGTGGATTGGTGAAAAACTGTTTTTT,CASSEDGGSGWIGEKLFF
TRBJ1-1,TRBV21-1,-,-,TGTGCCAGCAGGACAGGGGGCGAGGAGGACACTGAAGCTTTCTTT,CASRTGGEEDTEAFF
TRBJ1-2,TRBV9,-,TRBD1,TGTGCCAGCAGCGGTCGGACAGGGAACCCTTACGCCTCTAACTATGGCTACACCTTC,CASSGRTGNPYASNYGYTF
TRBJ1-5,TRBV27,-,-,TGTGCCAGCAGTCCCCAATGGAGTCAGCCCCAGCATTTT,CASSPQWSQPQHF
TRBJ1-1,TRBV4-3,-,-,TGCGCCAGCAGCCCGAGAGGACACTCGAACACTGAAGCTTTCTTT,CASSPRGHSNTEAFF
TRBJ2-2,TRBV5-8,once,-,TGTGCCAGCAGCTTAAGGCAGGGATATACCGGGGAGCTGTTTTTT,CASSLRQGYTGELFF
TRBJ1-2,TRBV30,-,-,TGTGCCTGGAGACAACAGAATTCAAACTATGGCTACACCTTC,CAWRQQNSNYGYTF
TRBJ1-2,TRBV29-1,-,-,TGCAGCGTTGAAGGGGCCGGCTACACCTTC,CSVEGAGYTF
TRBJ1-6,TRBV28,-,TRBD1,TGTGCCAGCAGTTGCGAGGGACAGTTTAATTCACCCCTCCACTTT,CASSCEGQFNSPLHF
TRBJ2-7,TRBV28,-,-,TGTGCCAGCAGTTTCGCGACGGCGGGGTACGAGCAGTACTTC,CASSFATAGYEQYF
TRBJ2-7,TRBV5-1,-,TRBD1,TGCGCCAGCAGCCACTCGGACAGGGCCTACGAGCAGTACTTC,CASSHSDRAYEQYF
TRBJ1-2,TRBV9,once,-,TGTGCCAGCAGCTTCACCCAAAGGACAGCGGTGTATGGCTACACCTTC,CASSFTQRTAVYGYTF
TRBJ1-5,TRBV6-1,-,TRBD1,TGTGCCAGCAGTGAACTCGGTATAAGGGGGCATGAAAGAGGCAATCAGCCCCAGCATTTT,CASSELGIRGHERGNQPQHF
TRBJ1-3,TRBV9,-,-,TGTGCCAGCAGCCCCAGACACCGCTCTGGAAACACCATATATTTT,CASSPRHRSGNTIYF
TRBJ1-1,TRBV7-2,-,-,TGTGCCAGCAGCTGCTTTAGGTCCTGCCTACAGGTCACTGAAGCTTTCTTT,CASSCFRSCLQVTEAFF
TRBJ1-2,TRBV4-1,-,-,TGCGCCAGCAGCCAAGTCACAGGCAGGGTGTACGGCTACACCTTC,CASSQVTGRVYGYTF
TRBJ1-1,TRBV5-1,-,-,TGCGCCAGCAGCTTGGTAGGGGGGGCAACACACGAAGCTTTCTTT,CASSLVGGATHEAFF
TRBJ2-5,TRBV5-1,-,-,TGCGCCAGCAGCTTGGCACAATACCAAGAGACCCAGTACTTC,CASSLAQYQETQYF
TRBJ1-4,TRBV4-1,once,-,TGCGCCAGCAGCCAAGAAGGAGGGTTTGCAACTAATGAAAAACTGTTTTTT,CASSQEGGFATNEKLFF
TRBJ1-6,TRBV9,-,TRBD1,TGTGCCAGCAGCGTGGGGGACAGGGGAAATTCACCCCTCCACTTT,CASSVGDRGNSPLHF
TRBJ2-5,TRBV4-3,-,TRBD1,TGCGCCAGCAGCCAAGAGACCCAGGACAGGGGGGAAGAGACCCAGTACTTC,CASSQETQDRGEETQYF
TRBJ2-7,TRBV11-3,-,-,TGTGCCAGCAGCTTGGAGGACAGTTCCGAGCAGTACTTC,CASSLEDSSEQYF
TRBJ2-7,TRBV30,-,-,TGTGCCTGGCAGTCCCCTGAGCACTACTACGAGCAGTACTTC,CAWQSPEHYYEQYF
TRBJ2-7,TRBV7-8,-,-,TGTGCCAGCAGCTTTGGCGGGGCGACCTACGAGCAGTACTTC,CASSFGGATYEQYF